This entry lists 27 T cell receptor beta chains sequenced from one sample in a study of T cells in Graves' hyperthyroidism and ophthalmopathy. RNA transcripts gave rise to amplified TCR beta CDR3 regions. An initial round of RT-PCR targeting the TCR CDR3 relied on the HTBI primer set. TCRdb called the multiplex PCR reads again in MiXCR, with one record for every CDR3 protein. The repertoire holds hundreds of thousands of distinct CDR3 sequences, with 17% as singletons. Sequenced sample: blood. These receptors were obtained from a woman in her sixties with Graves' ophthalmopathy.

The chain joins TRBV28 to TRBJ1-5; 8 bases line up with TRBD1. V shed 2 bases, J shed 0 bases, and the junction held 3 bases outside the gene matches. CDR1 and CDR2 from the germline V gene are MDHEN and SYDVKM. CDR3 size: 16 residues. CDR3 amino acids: CASSLVRGRSNQPQHF. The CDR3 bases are TGTGCCAGCAGTTTAGTCAGGGGGCGTAGCAATCAGCCCCAGCATTTT.

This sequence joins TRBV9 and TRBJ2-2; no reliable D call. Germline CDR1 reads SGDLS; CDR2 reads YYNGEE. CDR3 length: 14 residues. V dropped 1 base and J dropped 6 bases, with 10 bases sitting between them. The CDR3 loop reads CASSVWGTAGELFF. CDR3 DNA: TGTGCCAGCAGCGTATGGGGTACCGCCGGGGAGCTGTTTTTT. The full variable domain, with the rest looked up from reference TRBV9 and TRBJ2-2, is DSGVTQTPKHLITATGQRVTLRCSPRSGDLSVYWYQQSLDQGLQFLIQYYNGEERAKGNILERFSAQQFPDLHSELNLSSLELGDSALYFCASSVWGTAGELFFGEGSRLTVL.

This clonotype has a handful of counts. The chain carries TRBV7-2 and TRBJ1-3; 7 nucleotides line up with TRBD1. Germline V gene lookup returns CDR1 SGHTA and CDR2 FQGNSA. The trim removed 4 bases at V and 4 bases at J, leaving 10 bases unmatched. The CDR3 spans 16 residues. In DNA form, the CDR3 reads TGTGCCAGCAGCTGGAAGGGCGGGACAGAAGGAAACACCATATATTTT. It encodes CASSWKGGTEGNTIYF.

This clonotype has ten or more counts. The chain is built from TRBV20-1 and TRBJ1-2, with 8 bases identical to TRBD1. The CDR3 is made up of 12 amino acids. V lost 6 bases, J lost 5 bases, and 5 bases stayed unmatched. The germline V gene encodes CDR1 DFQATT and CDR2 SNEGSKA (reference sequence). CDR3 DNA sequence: TGCAGTGCCATCGGGACAGGTTATGGCTACACCTTC. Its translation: CSAIGTGYGYTF.

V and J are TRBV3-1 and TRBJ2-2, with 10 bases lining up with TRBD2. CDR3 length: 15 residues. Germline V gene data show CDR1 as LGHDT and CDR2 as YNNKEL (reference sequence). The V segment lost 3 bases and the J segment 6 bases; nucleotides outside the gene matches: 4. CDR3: CASSQLAGVAGELFF. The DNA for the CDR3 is TGTGCCAGCAGCCAGCTAGCGGGGGTGGCCGGGGAGCTGTTTTTT.

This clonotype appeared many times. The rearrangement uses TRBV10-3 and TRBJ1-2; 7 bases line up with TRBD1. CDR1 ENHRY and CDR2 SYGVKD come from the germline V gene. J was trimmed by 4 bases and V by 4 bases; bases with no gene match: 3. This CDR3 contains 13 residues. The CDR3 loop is CAISGGQFYGYTF. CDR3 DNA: TGTGCCATCAGTGGGGGACAGTTCTATGGCTACACCTTC.

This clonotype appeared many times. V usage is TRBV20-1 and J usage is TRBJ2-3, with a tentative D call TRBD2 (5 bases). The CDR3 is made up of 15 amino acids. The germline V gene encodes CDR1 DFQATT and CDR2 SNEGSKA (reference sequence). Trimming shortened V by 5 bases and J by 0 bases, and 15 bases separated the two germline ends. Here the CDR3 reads CSAPGGLGSTDTQYF. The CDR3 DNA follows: TGCAGTGCTCCTGGAGGACTGGGTAGCACAGATACGCAGTATTTT.

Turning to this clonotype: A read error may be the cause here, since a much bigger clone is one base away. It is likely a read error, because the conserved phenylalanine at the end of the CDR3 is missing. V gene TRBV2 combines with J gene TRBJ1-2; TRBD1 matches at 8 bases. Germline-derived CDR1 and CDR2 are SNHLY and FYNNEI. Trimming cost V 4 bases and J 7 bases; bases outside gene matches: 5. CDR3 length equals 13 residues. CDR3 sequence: CASSGQGIFGYTL. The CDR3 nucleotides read TGTGCCAGCAGTGGACAGGGGATCTTTGGCTACACCCTC.

CDR3 protein: CASSFGGGQLNYGYTF. The DNA for the CDR3 is TGTGCCAGCAGCTTTGGCGGGGGACAGCTGAACTATGGCTACACCTTC. The chain couples TRBV7-8 to TRBJ1-2; 7 bases line up with TRBD1. The CDR3 loop spans 16 amino acids. Trimming cost V 3 bases and J 2 bases; bases outside gene matches: 9. Germline values: CDR1 SGHVS, CDR2 FQNEAQ.

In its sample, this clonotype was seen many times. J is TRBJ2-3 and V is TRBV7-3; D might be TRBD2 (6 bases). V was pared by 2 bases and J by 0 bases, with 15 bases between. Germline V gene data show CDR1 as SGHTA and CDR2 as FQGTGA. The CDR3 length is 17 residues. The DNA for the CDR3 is TGTGCCAGCAGCTTAGACCACGGGACTCCCAGCACAGATACGCAGTATTTT. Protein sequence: CASSLDHGTPSTDTQYF.

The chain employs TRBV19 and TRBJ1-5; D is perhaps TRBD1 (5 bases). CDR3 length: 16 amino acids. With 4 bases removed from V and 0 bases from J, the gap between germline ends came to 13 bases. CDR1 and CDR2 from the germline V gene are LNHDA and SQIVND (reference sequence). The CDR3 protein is CASSKTRQYSNQPQHF. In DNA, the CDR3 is TGTGCCAGTAGTAAGACCCGACAGTATAGCAATCAGCCCCAGCATTTT.

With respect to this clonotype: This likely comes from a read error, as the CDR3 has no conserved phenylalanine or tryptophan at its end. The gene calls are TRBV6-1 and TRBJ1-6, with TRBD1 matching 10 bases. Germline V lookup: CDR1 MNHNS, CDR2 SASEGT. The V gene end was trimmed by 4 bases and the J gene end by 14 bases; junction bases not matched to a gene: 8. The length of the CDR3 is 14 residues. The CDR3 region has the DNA TGTGCCAGCAGTGCCCGGACAGGGGGAGATACCCTCCACCTT. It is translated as CASSARTGGDTLHL.

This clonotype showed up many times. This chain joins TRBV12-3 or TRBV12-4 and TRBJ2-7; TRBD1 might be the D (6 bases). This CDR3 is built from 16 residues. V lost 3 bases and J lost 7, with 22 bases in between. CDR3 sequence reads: CASSLSDRTALGEQYF. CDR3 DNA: TGTGCCAGCAGTTTGTCCGACCGGACAGCCCTAGGAGAGCAGTACTTC.

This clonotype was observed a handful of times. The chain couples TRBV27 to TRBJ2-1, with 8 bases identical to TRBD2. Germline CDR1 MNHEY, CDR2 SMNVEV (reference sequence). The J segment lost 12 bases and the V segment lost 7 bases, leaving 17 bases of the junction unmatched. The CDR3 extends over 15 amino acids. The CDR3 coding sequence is TGTGCCAGCAATCGTGCCGGGGGCCTAGGACTAGCGCAGTTCTTC. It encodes CASNRAGGLGLAQFF.

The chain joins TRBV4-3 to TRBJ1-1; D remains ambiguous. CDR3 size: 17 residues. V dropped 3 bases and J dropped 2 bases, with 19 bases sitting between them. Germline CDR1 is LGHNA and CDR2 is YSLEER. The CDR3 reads CASSHAWTVLGNTEAFF. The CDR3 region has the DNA TGCGCCAGCAGCCACGCCTGGACCGTATTGGGAAACACTGAAGCTTTCTTT.

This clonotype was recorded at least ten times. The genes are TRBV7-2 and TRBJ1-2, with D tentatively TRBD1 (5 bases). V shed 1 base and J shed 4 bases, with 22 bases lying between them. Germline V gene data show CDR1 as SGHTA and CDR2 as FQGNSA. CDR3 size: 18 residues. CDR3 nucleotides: TGTGCCAGCAGCTTAGGGGCGGTCAGAATGGGACGGTCCTATGGCTACACCTTC. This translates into CASSLGAVRMGRSYGYTF.

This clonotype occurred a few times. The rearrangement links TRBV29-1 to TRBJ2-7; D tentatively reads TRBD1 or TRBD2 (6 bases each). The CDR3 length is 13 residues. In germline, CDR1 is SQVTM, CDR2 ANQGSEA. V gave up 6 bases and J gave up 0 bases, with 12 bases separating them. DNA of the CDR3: TGCAGCGTGCGGGACACGAGCTCCTACGAGCAGTACTTC. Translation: CSVRDTSSYEQYF.

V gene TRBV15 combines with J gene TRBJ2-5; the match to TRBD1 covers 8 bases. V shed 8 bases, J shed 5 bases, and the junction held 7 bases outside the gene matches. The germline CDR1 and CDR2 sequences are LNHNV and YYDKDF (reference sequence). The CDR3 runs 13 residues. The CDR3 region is CATALDREETQYF. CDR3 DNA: TGTGCCACCGCCCTGGACAGGGAGGAGACCCAGTACTTC. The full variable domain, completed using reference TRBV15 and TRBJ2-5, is DAMVIQNPRYQVTQFGKPVTLSCSQTLNHNVMYWYQQKSSQAPKLLFHYYDKDFNNEADTPDNFQSRRPNTSFCFLDIRSPGLGDTAMYLCATALDREETQYFGPGTRLLVL.

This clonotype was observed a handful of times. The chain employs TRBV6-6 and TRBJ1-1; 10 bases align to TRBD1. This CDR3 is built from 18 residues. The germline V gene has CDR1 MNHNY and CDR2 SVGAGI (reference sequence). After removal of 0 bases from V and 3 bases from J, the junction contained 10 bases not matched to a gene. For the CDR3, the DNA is TGTGCCAGCAGTTACTCGTCGCGCGGGACAGGGGAACACACTGAAGCTTTCTTT. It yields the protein CASSYSSRGTGEHTEAFF.

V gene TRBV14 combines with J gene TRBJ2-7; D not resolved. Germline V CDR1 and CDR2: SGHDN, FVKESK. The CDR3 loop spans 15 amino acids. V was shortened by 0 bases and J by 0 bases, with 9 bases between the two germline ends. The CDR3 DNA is TGTGCCAGCAGCCAAGATATAGGCTGCTCCTACGAGCAGTACTTC. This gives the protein CASSQDIGCSYEQYF. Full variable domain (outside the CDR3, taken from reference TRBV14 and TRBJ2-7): EAGVTQFPSHSVIEKGQTVTLRCDPISGHDNLYWYRRVMGKEIKFLLHFVKESKQDESGMPNNRFLAERTGGTYSTLKVQPAELEDSGVYFCASSQDIGCSYEQYFGPGTRLTVT.

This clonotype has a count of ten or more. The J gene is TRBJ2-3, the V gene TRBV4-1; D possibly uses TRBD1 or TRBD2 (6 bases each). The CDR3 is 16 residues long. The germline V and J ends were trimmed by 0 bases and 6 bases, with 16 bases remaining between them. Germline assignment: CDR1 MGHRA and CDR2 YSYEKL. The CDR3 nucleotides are TGCGCCAGCAGCCAAGATTACGGGGGCGCCACCGATACGCAGTATTTT. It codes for CASSQDYGGATDTQYF.

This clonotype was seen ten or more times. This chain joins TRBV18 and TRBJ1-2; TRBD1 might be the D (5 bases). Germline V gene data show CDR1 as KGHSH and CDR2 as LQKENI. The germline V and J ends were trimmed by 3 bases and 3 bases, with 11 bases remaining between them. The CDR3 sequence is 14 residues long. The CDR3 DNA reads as TGTGCCAGCTCACCGACCACCAGGGACTATGGCTACACCTTC. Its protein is CASSPTTRDYGYTF.

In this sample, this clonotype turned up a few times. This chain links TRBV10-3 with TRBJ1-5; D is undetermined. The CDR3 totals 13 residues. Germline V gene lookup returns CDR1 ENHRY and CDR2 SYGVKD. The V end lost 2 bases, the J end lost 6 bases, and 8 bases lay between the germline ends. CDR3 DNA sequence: TGTGCCATCAGTGAGGGTGAGGGTCAGCCCCAGCATTTT. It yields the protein CAISEGEGQPQHF.

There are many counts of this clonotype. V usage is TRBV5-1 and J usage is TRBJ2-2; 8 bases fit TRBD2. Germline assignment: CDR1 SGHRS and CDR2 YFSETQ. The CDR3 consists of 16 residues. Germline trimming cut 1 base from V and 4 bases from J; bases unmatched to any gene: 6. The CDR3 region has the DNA TGCGCCAGCAGCTTGAGGCGGGAGGCGGGCACCGGGGAGCTGTTTTTT. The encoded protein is CASSLRREAGTGELFF.

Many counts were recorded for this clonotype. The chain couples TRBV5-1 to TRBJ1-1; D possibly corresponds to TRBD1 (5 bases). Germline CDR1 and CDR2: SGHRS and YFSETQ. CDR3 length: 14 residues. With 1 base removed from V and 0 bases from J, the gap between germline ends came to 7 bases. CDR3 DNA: TGCGCCAGCAGCTTGACAGGTATGAACACTGAAGCTTTCTTT. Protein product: CASSLTGMNTEAFF.

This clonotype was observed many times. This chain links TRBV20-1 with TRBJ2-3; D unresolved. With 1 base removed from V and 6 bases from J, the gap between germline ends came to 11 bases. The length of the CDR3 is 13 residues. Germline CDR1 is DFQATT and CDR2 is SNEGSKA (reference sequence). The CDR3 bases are TGCAGTGCTAGAGCCCCCGGTGTGGATACGCAGTATTTT. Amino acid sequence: CSARAPGVDTQYF.

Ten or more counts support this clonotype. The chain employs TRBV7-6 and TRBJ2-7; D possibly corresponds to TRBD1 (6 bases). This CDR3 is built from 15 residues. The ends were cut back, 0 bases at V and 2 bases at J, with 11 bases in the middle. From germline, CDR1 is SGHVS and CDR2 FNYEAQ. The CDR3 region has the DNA TGTGCCAGCAGCTTAGCTCTGGGGGCCGCCTACGAGCAGTACTTC. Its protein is CASSLALGAAYEQYF.